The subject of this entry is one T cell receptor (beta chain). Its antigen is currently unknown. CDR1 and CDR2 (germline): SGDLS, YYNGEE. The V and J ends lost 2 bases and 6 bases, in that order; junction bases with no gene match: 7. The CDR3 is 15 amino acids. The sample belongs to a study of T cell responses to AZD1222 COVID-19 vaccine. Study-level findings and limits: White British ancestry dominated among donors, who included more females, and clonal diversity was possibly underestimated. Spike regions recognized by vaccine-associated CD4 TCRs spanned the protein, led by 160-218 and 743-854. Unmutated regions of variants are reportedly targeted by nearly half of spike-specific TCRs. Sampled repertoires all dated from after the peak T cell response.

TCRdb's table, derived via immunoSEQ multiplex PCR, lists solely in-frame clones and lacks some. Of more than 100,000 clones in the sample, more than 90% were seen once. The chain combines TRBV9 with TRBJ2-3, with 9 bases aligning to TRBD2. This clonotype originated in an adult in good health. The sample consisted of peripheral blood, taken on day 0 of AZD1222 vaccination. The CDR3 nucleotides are TGTGCCAGCAGCGTTAGCGGGGGTCGGAGGGATACGCAGTATTTT. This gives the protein CASSVSGGRRDTQYF.